One and the same sample provided the 16 T cell receptor beta chains below, sequenced in a study of shared clonotypes between healthy human individuals. The data were produced by immunoSEQ multiplex PCR, yet TCRdb's version contains in-frame clones alone and is incomplete. This sample has around 640,000 clones, with around 96% found just once. Naive CD8 cells lacked CD45RO and underwent positive selection for CCR7, leaving out terminally differentiated effector memory CD45RA+ cells. The source material was naive CD8+ T cells sorted from blood. The receptors derive from a woman in her twenties or thirties in good health.

The rearrangement links TRBV5-6 to TRBJ2-7, with 14 bases that match TRBD2. This CDR3 is built from 19 residues. V was pared by 4 bases and J by 0 bases, with 12 bases of the junction left unmatched. CDR1 and CDR2 (germline): SGHDT, YYEEEE. The CDR3 DNA reads as TGTGCCAGCAGCGATCCCGGGACTAGCGGGAGCAGGGGCTCCTACGAGCAGTACTTC. Residues: CASSDPGTSGSRGSYEQYF.

The genes are TRBV27 and TRBJ2-2; D might be TRBD1 or TRBD2, each matching 6 bases. V was pared by 6 bases and J by 7 bases, with 12 bases between. The CDR3 consists of 13 residues. The germline CDR1 and CDR2 sequences are MNHEY and SMNVEV (reference sequence). CDR3 protein: CASSPGAVGELFF. CDR3 in DNA: TGTGCCAGCAGCCCGGGGGCGGTCGGGGAGCTGTTTTTT.

The V and J genes are TRBV4-2 and TRBJ2-5, with D perhaps matching TRBD2 (6 bases). The J call may be incorrect, as the DNA end agrees better with TRBJ2-7. CDR1 and CDR2 (germline): LGHNA, YNFKEQ. CDR3 size: 15 residues. The DNA for the CDR3 is TGTGCCAGCAGCCAAGGGCGCGGGATTGGGTACGAGCAGTACTTC. This translates into CASSQGRGIGYEQYF.

The CDR3 sequence: CATSRDHLSSYNEQFF. CDR3 sequence (DNA): TGTGCCACCAGCAGAGATCATCTCAGCTCCTACAATGAGCAGTTCTTC. This chain uses TRBV15 with TRBJ2-1; D remains ambiguous. The germline gives CDR1 LNHNV, CDR2 YYDKDF (reference sequence). V was shortened by 0 bases and J by 0 bases, with 9 bases between the two germline ends. The CDR3 is made up of 16 amino acids. The whole variable domain, filled in from reference TRBV15 and TRBJ2-1, reads DAMVIQNPRYQVTQFGKPVTLSCSQTLNHNVMYWYQQKSSQAPKLLFHYYDKDFNNEADTPDNFQSRRPNTSFCFLDIRSPGLGDTAMYLCATSRDHLSSYNEQFFGPGTRLTVL.

The chain links TRBV9 to TRBJ1-5; D gene ambiguous. The CDR3 runs 14 residues. Trimming removed 0 bases at V and 6 bases at J, with 10 bases between. Germline loops: CDR1 SGDLS, CDR2 YYNGEE. The DNA of the CDR3 is TGTGCCAGCAGCGTAGGGGAAGGGCCTCAGCCCCAGCATTTT. Encoded protein: CASSVGEGPQPQHF.

The chain combines TRBV28 with TRBJ2-5; D uncertain. Per the germline V gene, CDR1 is MDHEN and CDR2 is SYDVKM. The CDR3 spans 16 residues. V lost 6 bases and J lost 2, with 19 bases in between. The CDR3 nucleotides are TGTGCCAGCAGCACACATTTCCGGCGGAGACAAGAGACCCAGTACTTC. Protein product: CASSTHFRRRQETQYF.

This clone was counted once. The chain carries TRBV28 and TRBJ1-3; tentative D call: TRBD1 (5 bases). CDR3 length: 14 residues. The ends were cut back, 4 bases at V and 4 bases at J, with 11 bases in the middle. Germline CDR1 MDHEN, CDR2 SYDVKM. The CDR3 is CASSSQVRGNTIYF. The DNA for the CDR3 is TGTGCCAGCAGTTCACAGGTCAGGGGAAACACCATATATTTT.

The chain has TRBV27 and TRBJ2-1; the match to TRBD2 covers 10 bases. J was trimmed by 10 bases and V by 4 bases; bases with no gene match: 7. CDR3 size: 14 residues. Per the germline V gene, CDR1 is MNHEY and CDR2 is SMNVEV (reference sequence). DNA for the CDR3: TGTGCCAGCAGTTATCTAGCGGGAGTAGAGGAGCAGTTCTTC. Its protein product is CASSYLAGVEEQFF.

The chain's CDR3 is CASTSGVYNEKLFF. CDR3 DNA: TGTGCCAGTACTTCAGGGGTCTATAATGAAAAACTGTTTTTT. The chain links TRBV19 to TRBJ1-4; D might be TRBD1 (6 bases). CDR3 length equals 14 residues. V was cut by 7 bases and J by 4 bases, with 13 bases left in between. Germline V lookup: CDR1 LNHDA, CDR2 SQIVND (reference sequence).

J is TRBJ2-7 and V is TRBV27; 9 bases line up with TRBD2. From germline, CDR1 is MNHEY and CDR2 SMNVEV (reference sequence). The CDR3 runs 15 residues. V gave up 7 bases and J gave up 1 base; unmatched junction bases: 8. CDR3 sequence: CASKITGLASYEQYF. CDR3 bases: TGTGCCAGCAAAATTACCGGACTAGCGTCCTACGAGCAGTACTTC.

The chain has TRBV7-8 and TRBJ2-7, with TRBD2 matching over 7 bases. V was pared by 1 base and J by 3 bases, with 6 bases of the junction left unmatched. Germline V gene data show CDR1 as SGHVS and CDR2 as FQNEAQ. This CDR3 is built from 15 residues. The CDR3 loop is CASSLGERGLYEQYF. The DNA for the CDR3 is TGTGCCAGCAGCTTAGGGGAGCGGGGACTCTACGAGCAGTACTTC.

J is TRBJ1-1 and V is TRBV15, with TRBD1 as a possible D gene (6 bases). Germline CDR1 reads LNHNV; CDR2 reads YYDKDF (reference sequence). The CDR3 loop spans 12 amino acids. V lost 3 bases, J lost 6 bases, and 8 bases lay in between. In nucleotides, the CDR3 is TGTGCCACCAGCAGGGACAGTTCTGAAGCTTTCTTT. This translates into CATSRDSSEAFF.

The genes are TRBV14 and TRBJ2-3; TRBD2 is a possible D gene (6 bases). Trimming stripped 6 bases from V and 3 bases from J, with 16 bases between. The germline V gene has CDR1 SGHDN and CDR2 FVKESK. The CDR3 has 15 amino acids. The CDR3 bases are TGTGCCAGCAGAGCCGGGGGAGGAAGGACAGATACGCAGTATTTT. Amino acids: CASRAGGGRTDTQYF.

The chain links TRBV10-2 to TRBJ1-1; D might be TRBD1 (6 bases). CDR1 WSHSY and CDR2 SAAADI come from the germline V gene. CDR3 length equals 15 residues. V was pared by 8 bases and J by 0 bases, with 16 bases between. The CDR3: CASQYEQGLNTEAFF. The CDR3 DNA reads as TGCGCCAGCCAATACGAACAGGGTTTGAACACTGAAGCTTTCTTT.

Concerning this clone itself: This sample includes further DNA sequences coding for the same CDR3. This chain connects TRBV7-9 to TRBJ2-7; no clear D. Per germline, CDR1 SEHNR and CDR2 FQNEAQ (reference sequence). The CDR3 length is 12 residues. V lost 4 bases, J lost 0 bases, and 4 bases lay in between. The CDR3 DNA sequence: TGTGCCAGCAGCTCAAGCTCCTACGAGCAGTACTTC. Its translation is CASSSSSYEQYF.

This chain connects TRBV28 to TRBJ1-1; a weak D match, TRBD1 (5 bases). The CDR3 loop spans 14 amino acids. V was cut by 5 bases and J by 8 bases, with 18 bases left in between. CDR1 is MDHEN, CDR2 SYDVKM, per germline. CDR3 sequence: CASSPRTGPVEAFF. DNA of the CDR3: TGTGCCAGCAGTCCTCGAACAGGCCCGGTCGAAGCTTTCTTT. Complete variable domain (other parts from reference TRBV28 and TRBJ1-1): DVKVTQSSRYLVKRTGEKVFLECVQDMDHENMFWYRQDPGLGLRLIYFSYDVKMKEKGDIPEGYSVSREKKERFSLILESASTNQTSMYLCASSPRTGPVEAFFGQGTRLTVV.